The 27 T cell receptor beta chains presented below share a single source sample, sequenced in a study of identical twins (dated by TCRdb to the mid-2010s). Library preparation used 5' RACE. The instrument was an Illumina HiSeq 2000. Through fastp at Q25 and MiXCR, TCRdb rebuilt clones from the public reads, retaining in-frame beta chains. CDR3 protein sequences are deduplicated, and each keeps its most common genes and DNA. This sample gives 700,000 or so distinct CDR3 sequences in total; over 8.5% of them show up just once. The ten largest make up roughly 0.9% of the sample. The same sample was also studied in work on yellow fever vaccine responses in identical twins.

The sample taken for sequencing was PBMCs. The receptors shown here come from a woman in her late teens or twenties in good health.

The CDR3 DNA sequence: TGTGCCAGCAGCAAGGGACAGCGGACTGGGAATGAGCAGTTCTTC. Protein product: CASSKGQRTGNEQFF. V is TRBV11-3 and J is TRBJ2-1, with 7 bases identical to TRBD1. This CDR3 has 15 amino acids. Germline lookup yields CDR1 SGHNT and CDR2 YENEEA. After removal of 5 bases from V and 7 bases from J, the junction contained 11 bases not matched to a gene.

This clonotype came up a few times. This rearrangement joins TRBV28 to TRBJ2-7, with 12 bases aligning to TRBD1. The CDR3 contains 17 residues. Trimming took 4 bases from V and 4 from J; bases not matched to a gene: 11. Germline-derived CDR1 and CDR2 are MDHEN and SYDVKM. CDR3 region: CASSSGQGAASRYEQYF. DNA for the CDR3: TGTGCCAGCAGTTCGGGACAGGGGGCGGCTAGCAGGTACGAGCAGTACTTC. Filled out from reference TRBV28 and TRBJ2-7, the complete variable domain reads DVKVTQSSRYLVKRTGEKVFLECVQDMDHENMFWYRQDPGLGLRLIYFSYDVKMKEKGDIPEGYSVSREKKERFSLILESASTNQTSMYLCASSSGQGAASRYEQYFGPGTRLTVT.

This chain's CDR3 is CAFSLEGPGQGHQTQYF. CDR3 in DNA: TGTGCCTTCAGTTTAGAAGGCCCTGGACAGGGTCATCAGACCCAGTACTTC. J is TRBJ2-5 and V is TRBV12-3 or TRBV12-4; 8 bases agree with TRBD1. This CDR3 has 17 residues. Unmatched junction bases numbered 23, after V lost 11 bases and J lost 6 bases.

V and J are TRBV10-3 and TRBJ2-7; possibly TRBD2 for D (5 bases). There are 14 residues in the CDR3. Per the germline V gene, CDR1 is ENHRY and CDR2 is SYGVKD. V gave up 5 bases and J gave up 2 bases, with 13 bases separating them. The CDR3: CAISPPDSTYEQYF. Here the CDR3 DNA reads TGTGCCATCAGTCCCCCGGACTCCACCTACGAGCAGTACTTC.

As concerns this clonotype: The CDR3 end shows no conserved phenylalanine or tryptophan, and so a read error is likely. This chain joins TRBV16 and TRBJ2-5, with D perhaps TRBD2 (6 bases). Germline CDR1 is KGHSY and CDR2 is FQNENV. The CDR3 runs to 15 residues. V lost 2 bases, J lost 4 bases, and 14 bases lay in between. For the CDR3, the DNA is TGTGCCAGCAGCCAAGAACCTGGGGGGAGAGAGACCCAGTACCTC. Protein: CASSQEPGGRETQYL.

This CDR3 is CASSQIRDRGDEQYF. The CDR3 nucleotides are TGTGCCAGCAGCCAGATCCGGGACAGGGGGGACGAGCAGTACTTC. The rearrangement uses TRBV4-2 and TRBJ2-7; 11 nucleotides line up with TRBD1. The J segment lost 5 bases and the V segment lost 3 bases, leaving 6 bases of the junction unmatched. The V gene's germline CDR1 is LGHNA and CDR2 YNFKEQ. CDR3 size: 15 residues.

The chain recombines TRBV9 with TRBJ2-3; 7 bases fit TRBD2. CDR1 is SGDLS, CDR2 YYNGEE, per germline. V was pared by 5 bases and J by 0 bases, with 9 bases of the junction left unmatched. The CDR3 totals 16 residues. CDR3 residues: CASRGPGRGSTDTQYF. The DNA for the CDR3 is TGTGCCAGCAGAGGCCCCGGGCGGGGGAGCACAGATACGCAGTATTTT. Based on the CDR3 plus reference TRBV9 and TRBJ2-3, the full variable domain is DSGVTQTPKHLITATGQRVTLRCSPRSGDLSVYWYQQSLDQGLQFLIQYYNGEERAKGNILERFSAQQFPDLHSELNLSSLELGDSALYFCASRGPGRGSTDTQYFGPGTRLTVL.

This clonotype has just a few counts. The chain joins TRBV20-1 to TRBJ2-1, with 11 bases fitting TRBD1. J gave up 6 bases and V 5 bases, and 6 bases lay outside the gene matches. Germline V gives CDR1 DFQATT, CDR2 SNEGSKA (reference sequence). This CDR3 has 14 amino acids. The CDR3 DNA reads TGCAGTGCTCACTCCGGGACAGGGGGCAATGAGCAGTTCTTC. It yields the protein CSAHSGTGGNEQFF.

V gene TRBV4-2 combines with J gene TRBJ2-3, with 10 bases aligning to TRBD2. The CDR3 consists of 19 residues. The trim removed 5 bases at V and 0 bases at J, leaving 14 bases unmatched. Per germline, CDR1 LGHNA and CDR2 YNFKEQ. The CDR3 DNA sequence: TGTGCCAGCAGCACCGTAACCAGCGGGGGGGATTCTAGCACAGATACGCAGTATTTT. The encoded protein is CASSTVTSGGDSSTDTQYF.

This chain joins TRBV10-3 and TRBJ2-1; D may correspond to TRBD1 or TRBD2 (5 bases each). Trimming stripped 8 bases from V and 5 bases from J, with 13 bases between. CDR1 and CDR2 (germline): ENHRY, SYGVKD. The CDR3 consists of 13 residues. The DNA for the CDR3 is TGTGCCATCTCCGGGACGGCCGACAATGAGCAGTTCTTC. Amino acids: CAISGTADNEQFF.

This clonotype was counted a single time. The chain combines TRBV27 with TRBJ2-3; 7 bases line up with TRBD1. Germline CDR1 reads MNHEY; CDR2 reads SMNVEV (reference sequence). Trimming removed 7 bases from V and 5 bases from J; junction bases left unmatched: 15. This CDR3 region has 16 residues. The CDR3 coding sequence is TGTGCCAGCAAAGATTATATAGGGGGCGCGGGAGATACGCAGTATTTT. It codes for CASKDYIGGAGDTQYF.

The chain uses TRBV11-2 and TRBJ2-5; 7 bases match TRBD1. Germline CDR1 is SGHAT and CDR2 is FQNNGV. The J segment lost 4 bases and the V segment lost 1 base, leaving 9 bases of the junction unmatched. The CDR3 covers 16 residues. The CDR3 DNA is TGTGCCAGCAGCTTAGTCGAGGGGGCAGGGGGAGAGACCCAGTACTTC. Translating gives CASSLVEGAGGETQYF.

This clonotype was recorded many times. The chain recombines TRBV7-2 with TRBJ2-1; D remains unclear. Germline V CDR1 and CDR2: SGHTA, FQGNSA. The V gene lost 0 bases and the J gene lost 4 bases, with 7 bases spanning the gap. This CDR3 has 14 residues. The CDR3 spells CASSLAGRYNEQFF. The DNA of the CDR3 is TGTGCCAGCAGCTTAGCGGGAAGGTACAATGAGCAGTTCTTC.

The chain joins TRBV12-3 or TRBV12-4 to TRBJ1-2; 7 bases align to TRBD1. V trimming: 5 bases; J trimming: 6 bases; junction bases outside the gene matches: 12. CDR3 length: 15 amino acids. The CDR3 spells CASSRQTGRAHGYTF. The DNA for the CDR3 is TGTGCCAGCAGTCGACAGACAGGGAGGGCCCATGGCTACACCTTC.

The V gene is TRBV14, the J gene TRBJ2-7; 7 positions match TRBD2. Per the germline V gene, CDR1 is SGHDN and CDR2 is FVKESK. V dropped 1 base and J dropped 2; count of bases not matched to a gene: 2. CDR3 size: 14 residues. CDR3 nucleotides: TGTGCCAGCAGCCAAGCTAGCGGTCCCTACGAGCAGTACTTC. Its translation: CASSQASGPYEQYF.

CDR3 bases: TGTGCCAGCAGTTGGGACGGCAAAGATTTGAACACTGAAGCTTTCTTT. This gives the protein CASSWDGKDLNTEAFF. This sequence joins TRBV28 and TRBJ1-1; TRBD1 might be the D (5 bases). The CDR3 has 16 amino acids. Trimming shortened V by 4 bases and J by 0 bases, and 15 bases separated the two germline ends. Germline loops: CDR1 MDHEN, CDR2 SYDVKM.

The rearrangement links TRBV29-1 to TRBJ2-2; D may be TRBD1 (5 bases). CDR1 SQVTM and CDR2 ANQGSEA come from the germline V gene. The CDR3 is made up of 13 amino acids. V lost 4 bases, J lost 0 bases, and 6 bases lay in between. This chain's CDR3 is CSVGTPNTGELFF. CDR3 bases: TGCAGCGTTGGGACACCGAACACCGGGGAGCTGTTTTTT.

The CDR3 is CASSAFAGGSTDTQYF. The CDR3 DNA reads as TGTGCCAGCAGTGCTTTTGCGGGGGGGAGCACAGATACGCAGTATTTT. The chain combines TRBV2 with TRBJ2-3; 9 positions match TRBD2. The CDR3 spans 16 residues. Germline V gene data show CDR1 as SNHLY and CDR2 as FYNNEI. The ends lost 4 bases at V and 0 bases at J; junction bases unmatched: 5. Using reference TRBV2 and TRBJ2-3 for the parts outside the CDR3, the full variable domain is EPEVTQTPSHQVTQMGQEVILRCVPISNHLYFYWYRQILGQKVEFLVSFYNNEISEKSEIFDDQFSVERPDGSNFTLKIRSTKLEDSAMYFCASSAFAGGSTDTQYFGPGTRLTVL.

This clonotype was seen at least ten times. The genes are TRBV20-1 and TRBJ2-7; 7 bases line up with TRBD1. The V gene end was trimmed by 3 bases and the J gene end by 3 bases; junction bases not matched to a gene: 2. Looked up from germline, CDR1 is DFQATT and CDR2 is SNEGSKA (reference sequence). The CDR3 runs to 12 residues. The CDR3 DNA sequence: TGCAGTGCTAGGACAGGGTTCTACGAGCAGTACTTC. It specifies CSARTGFYEQYF.

The table lists this clonotype with a few counts. One junction end disagrees with the germline gene, perhaps due to a read error. J is TRBJ2-5 and V is TRBV7-3; 10 nucleotides match TRBD2. Germline V gene sequence: CDR1 SGHTA, CDR2 FQGTGA. The CDR3 has 18 residues. The CDR3 region is CACSSWGGSGRRGETQYF. The CDR3 nucleotides are TGTGCCTGCAGTTCCTGGGGTGGTAGCGGGAGGAGAGGTGAGACCCAGTACTTC.

This clonotype has more than one count but fewer than ten. The chain links TRBV7-2 to TRBJ2-7; TRBD2 matches 11 bases. CDR1 SGHTA and CDR2 FQGNSA come from the germline V gene. The V gene end was trimmed by 5 bases and the J gene end by 6 bases; junction bases not matched to a gene: 9. The CDR3 spans 15 residues. The CDR3 sequence: CASSALTSGVSEQYF. CDR3 nucleotide sequence: TGTGCCAGCAGCGCCTTGACTAGCGGGGTTTCCGAGCAGTACTTC. Together with reference TRBV7-2 and TRBJ2-7, the CDR3 gives the full variable domain: GAGVSQSPSNKVTEKGKDVELRCDPISGHTALYWYRQSLGQGLEFLIYFQGNSAPDKSGLPSDRFSAERTGGSVSTLTIQRTQQEDSAVYLCASSALTSGVSEQYFGPGTRLTVT.

At least ten counts were recorded for this clonotype. The chain employs TRBV12-3 or TRBV12-4 and TRBJ2-7; possible D gene TRBD2, 5 bases. The CDR3 sequence is 13 residues long. V was clipped by 4 bases and J by 7 bases, with 14 bases between them. The CDR3: CASSYLEGGEQYF. In DNA, the CDR3 is TGTGCCAGCAGTTACCTCGAGGGTGGGGAGCAGTACTTC.

The chain has TRBV4-3 and TRBJ2-3, with unresolved D. Deletions cut 1 base from V and 4 bases from J, with 12 bases between. CDR1 LGHNA and CDR2 YSLEER come from the germline V gene. The CDR3 has 15 residues. The chain's CDR3 is CASSQGSFLADTQYF. The CDR3 bases are TGCGCCAGCAGCCAAGGGTCTTTTTTGGCAGATACGCAGTATTTT.

This clonotype was detected a few times. The chain joins TRBV7-3 to TRBJ1-5; the match to TRBD1 covers 10 bases. The CDR3 loop spans 19 amino acids. Germline CDR1 is SGHTA and CDR2 is FQGTGA. The trim removed 3 bases at V and 1 base at J, leaving 12 bases unmatched. The CDR3 DNA reads as TGTGCCAGCAGCTTGGGCGGGACAGGGGCCTCGTGGAGCAATCAGCCCCAGCATTTT. Amino acid sequence: CASSLGGTGASWSNQPQHF.

This clonotype has at least ten counts. The chain combines TRBV11-2 with TRBJ2-1, with D hard to call. V lost 4 bases and J lost 0, with 10 bases in between. CDR1 is SGHAT, CDR2 FQNNGV, per germline. The CDR3 runs to 15 residues. The CDR3 nucleotides are TGTGCCAGCAGCTCCGACACAAGCTCCTACAATGAGCAGTTCTTC. This sequence encodes CASSSDTSSYNEQFF.

The chain employs TRBV5-1 and TRBJ2-3; D is undetermined. CDR3 size: 15 residues. V lost 0 bases and J lost 2, with 10 bases in between. CDR1 is SGHRS, CDR2 YFSETQ, per germline. CDR3: CASSLESPDTDTQYF. The CDR3 DNA reads as TGCGCCAGCAGCTTGGAAAGCCCCGACACAGATACGCAGTATTTT.

CDR3 nucleotide sequence: TGCAGTGCTAGAGGATTGGGCGGGAGCTACAATGAGCAGTTCTTC. Protein product: CSARGLGGSYNEQFF. This chain joins TRBV20-1 and TRBJ2-1, with 7 nucleotides matching TRBD2. V dropped 1 base and J dropped 3; count of bases not matched to a gene: 6. This CDR3 region has 15 residues. Germline V lookup: CDR1 DFQATT, CDR2 SNEGSKA (reference sequence).